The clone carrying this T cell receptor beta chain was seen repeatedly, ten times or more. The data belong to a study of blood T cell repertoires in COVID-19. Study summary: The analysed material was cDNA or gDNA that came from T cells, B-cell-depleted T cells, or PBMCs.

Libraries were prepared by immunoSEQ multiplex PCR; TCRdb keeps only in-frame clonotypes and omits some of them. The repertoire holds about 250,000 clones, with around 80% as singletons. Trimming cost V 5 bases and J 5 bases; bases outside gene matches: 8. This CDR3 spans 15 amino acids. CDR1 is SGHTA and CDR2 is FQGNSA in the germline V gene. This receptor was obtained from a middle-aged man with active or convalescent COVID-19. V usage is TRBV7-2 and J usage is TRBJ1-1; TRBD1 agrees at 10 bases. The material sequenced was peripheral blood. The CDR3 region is CASSATGGRRTEAFF. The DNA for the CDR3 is TGTGCCAGCAGCGCGACAGGGGGCAGACGGACTGAAGCTTTCTTT.